These 32 T cell receptor beta chains came from one sample sequenced in a study of cytomegalovirus exposure and HLA in healthy donors. In the PCR, 60 Vbeta and 13 Jbeta primers were used. The data were produced by immunoSEQ multiplex PCR, yet TCRdb's version contains in-frame clones alone and is incomplete. The sample yields around 80,000 clones, about 79% seen once. The sequenced sample was PBMCs. Receptors were obtained from a female donor in good health and CMV-seronegative.

This sequence joins TRBV6-5 and TRBJ2-7; a weak D match, TRBD1 (6 bases). V lost 6 bases and J lost 3, with 15 bases in between. Germline CDR1 is MNHEY and CDR2 is SVGAGI. The CDR3 extends over 14 amino acids. The CDR3: CASSPTGQFYEQYF. CDR3 DNA: TGTGCCAGCAGCCCTACCGGACAGTTCTACGAGCAGTACTTC.

The rearrangement uses TRBV4-1 and TRBJ1-2, with D possibly TRBD1 on 6 matching bases. The V and J ends lost 7 bases and 0 bases respectively, with 18 bases between them. This CDR3 spans 16 amino acids. Germline CDR1 is MGHRA and CDR2 is YSYEKL. CDR3 region: CASTLYQDRANYGYTF. As DNA, the CDR3 is TGCGCCAGCACCTTATACCAGGACAGAGCTAACTATGGCTACACCTTC.

This chain connects TRBV7-6 to TRBJ1-3; D gene ambiguous. The CDR3 covers 12 residues. Per germline, CDR1 SGHVS and CDR2 FNYEAQ. Trimming pared 7 bases from V and 0 bases from J, leaving 4 bases between. The CDR3 DNA sequence: TGTGCCAGCACCTCCTCTGGAAACACCATATATTTT. Amino acid sequence: CASTSSGNTIYF.

This clone was seen only once. V is TRBV19 and J is TRBJ1-2, with 10 positions matching TRBD1. The CDR3 is 14 residues long. V gave up 6 bases and J gave up 8 bases; unmatched junction bases: 9. Germline V gene lookup returns CDR1 LNHDA and CDR2 SQIVND (reference sequence). The CDR3 sequence: CASSGTGEYRGYTF. CDR3 in DNA: TGTGCCAGTAGCGGGACAGGGGAATATCGCGGCTACACCTTC.

This clone has a single count. The chain joins TRBV6-1 to TRBJ2-7; no firm D call. CDR1 is MNHNS and CDR2 is SASEGT in the germline V gene. Deletions cut 5 bases from V and 7 bases from J, with 12 bases between. This CDR3 is 12 amino acids long. CDR3 residues: CASSPSMVEQYF. In DNA form, the CDR3 reads TGTGCCAGCAGTCCTAGTATGGTGGAGCAGTACTTC.

The chain links TRBV5-1 to TRBJ1-2; D is unresolved. CDR1 and CDR2 (germline): SGHRS, YFSETQ. CDR3 size: 15 residues. V lost 0 bases and J 1 base, leaving 10 bases between the germline ends. CDR3 bases: TGCGCCAGCAGCTTGGATACGGGGAGTAACTATGGCTACACCTTC. It specifies CASSLDTGSNYGYTF.

The chain is built from TRBV13 and TRBJ1-1; D may be TRBD1 (5 bases). Trimming took off 5 bases at V and 2 bases at J, with 12 bases between the two ends. CDR1 is PRHDT and CDR2 is FYEKMQ in the germline V gene (reference sequence). This CDR3 has 14 residues. DNA of the CDR3: TGTGCCAGCAGCCCCCGACAGTTTAACACTGAAGCTTTCTTT. Protein product: CASSPRQFNTEAFF.

This rearrangement joins TRBV19 to TRBJ1-4; no clear D. V was shortened by 1 base and J by 3 bases, with 9 bases between the two germline ends. The length of the CDR3 is 15 residues. Germline lookup yields CDR1 LNHDA and CDR2 SQIVND (reference sequence). CDR3 residues: CASSIVASANEKLFF. The CDR3 nucleotides read TGTGCCAGTAGTATAGTGGCCTCCGCTAATGAAAAACTGTTTTTT.

J is TRBJ1-4 and V is TRBV27; D is unresolved. The germline V gene encodes CDR1 MNHEY and CDR2 SMNVEV (reference sequence). This CDR3 spans 16 amino acids. Trimming cost V 5 bases and J 0 bases, with 13 bases left between them. The chain's CDR3 is CASSIYPPATNEKLFF. The CDR3 coding sequence is TGTGCCAGCAGTATATACCCGCCAGCAACTAATGAAAAACTGTTTTTT.

This clone turned up a few times. The gene calls are TRBV7-9 and TRBJ2-1; TRBD1 matches 11 bases. J gave up 6 bases and V 5 bases, and 6 bases lay outside the gene matches. Germline V CDR1 and CDR2: SEHNR, FQNEAQ (reference sequence). The CDR3 spans 15 residues. This chain's CDR3 is CASSPPGTGGNEQFF. CDR3 nucleotides: TGTGCCAGCAGCCCCCCCGGGACAGGGGGCAATGAGCAGTTCTTC.

For the CDR3, the DNA is TGTGCCAGCAGCTCAAATGGGAGGGGGGCGGATACGCAGTATTTT. Translated: CASSSNGRGADTQYF. The gene calls are TRBV9 and TRBJ2-3, with D maybe TRBD2 (7 bases). Trimming cost V 4 bases and J 6 bases, with 18 bases left between them. The CDR3 consists of 15 residues. The germline gives CDR1 SGDLS, CDR2 YYNGEE.

This chain links TRBV5-1 with TRBJ2-5; a possible D gene is TRBD2 (6 bases). This CDR3 is built from 14 residues. Germline CDR1 and CDR2: SGHRS and YFSETQ. The V end was cut by 7 bases, the J end by 5 bases, with 18 bases between. CDR3 in DNA: TGCGCCAGCTGCCCTGGGACTCCCCGGGAGACCCAGTACTTC. Its translation: CASCPGTPRETQYF.

This chain joins TRBV5-4 and TRBJ1-2; D possibly corresponds to TRBD1 (5 bases). The V and J ends lost 2 bases and 5 bases respectively, with 13 bases between them. Germline lookup yields CDR1 SGHNT and CDR2 YYREEE (reference sequence). This CDR3 is built from 14 residues. The CDR3 nucleotides read TGTGCCAGCAGCTTCGAGGACAAAGGGTATGGCTACACCTTC. It is translated as CASSFEDKGYGYTF.

This chain connects TRBV5-1 to TRBJ2-3, with D possibly being TRBD1 (6 bases). Germline assignment: CDR1 SGHRS and CDR2 YFSETQ. This CDR3 has 17 amino acids. V lost 2 bases to trimming and J lost 2 bases, with 18 bases between them. The CDR3 sequence is CASSFLGPDRHTDTQYF. The CDR3 DNA follows: TGCGCCAGCAGCTTTCTGGGGCCCGACAGGCACACAGATACGCAGTATTTT.

The chain is built from TRBV5-6 and TRBJ2-5; 9 positions match TRBD1. Unmatched junction bases numbered 3, after V lost 4 bases and J lost 2 bases. The CDR3 is 14 amino acids. Germline V lookup: CDR1 SGHDT, CDR2 YYEEEE. Here the CDR3 reads CASSLGQGQETQYF. For the CDR3, the DNA is TGTGCCAGCAGCCTAGGACAGGGGCAAGAGACCCAGTACTTC.

This clone came up once. V is TRBV10-3 and J is TRBJ2-7; TRBD1 aligns across 7 bases. Losses at the gene ends were 3 bases for V and 4 bases for J; bases not matched to a gene: 6. Per the germline V gene, CDR1 is ENHRY and CDR2 is SYGVKD. The CDR3 is 14 residues long. The CDR3, as DNA: TGTGCCATCAGTGATTTACACAGGGGATACGAGCAGTACTTC. Translating gives CAISDLHRGYEQYF.

This chain joins TRBV9 and TRBJ2-7, with a tentative D call TRBD2 (6 bases). Between the trimmed V and J ends, which lost 3 bases and 4 bases, there was a span of 17 bases. The germline V gene has CDR1 SGDLS and CDR2 YYNGEE. The CDR3 length is 15 residues. CDR3 region: CASSASGTFPYEQYF. The CDR3 region has the DNA TGTGCCAGCAGCGCATCCGGGACTTTTCCATACGAGCAGTACTTC.

For this clone: The same CDR3 also results from other DNA sequences found in this sample. The V and J genes are TRBV5-4 and TRBJ1-1; 8 positions match TRBD1. The CDR3 contains 14 residues. V lost 4 bases to trimming and J lost 1 base; unmatched junction nucleotides: 3. Germline V gene lookup returns CDR1 SGHNT and CDR2 YYREEE (reference sequence). The DNA of the CDR3 is TGTGCCAGCAGCCCCGGACAGGGGAACACTGAAGCTTTCTTT. Translated, it gives CASSPGQGNTEAFF.

The chain combines TRBV29-1 with TRBJ2-7, with D maybe TRBD2 (6 bases). Germline lookup yields CDR1 SQVTM and CDR2 ANQGSEA. This CDR3 comprises 15 residues. Trimming shortened V by 4 bases and J by 7 bases, and 23 bases separated the two germline ends. The CDR3 is CSVGKEGLEYGEQYF. CDR3 nucleotide sequence: TGCAGCGTTGGGAAGGAGGGGTTAGAATACGGGGAGCAGTACTTC.

This chain links TRBV28 with TRBJ1-2, with 8 nucleotides matching TRBD1. This CDR3 comprises 15 residues. The V gene end was trimmed by 5 bases and the J gene end by 8 bases; junction bases not matched to a gene: 13. Germline CDR1 is MDHEN and CDR2 is SYDVKM. The CDR3 bases are TGTGCCAGCAGTCCCCAGGGGGCGCAAAACGACGGCTACACCTTC. Residues: CASSPQGAQNDGYTF.

The J gene is TRBJ2-1, the V gene TRBV10-3, with D tentatively TRBD2 (6 bases). Looked up from germline, CDR1 is ENHRY and CDR2 is SYGVKD. The CDR3 contains 12 residues. V was cut by 11 bases and J by 10 bases, with 18 bases left in between. In DNA, the CDR3 is TGTGCCTCAGCCCGGGGGATACAGGAGCAGTTCTTC. Translating gives CASARGIQEQFF.

The chain links TRBV6-6 to TRBJ1-1, with D hard to call. V was pared by 7 bases and J by 1 base, with 7 bases between. The V gene's germline CDR1 is MNHNY and CDR2 SVGAGI (reference sequence). The CDR3 consists of 12 residues. CDR3 sequence (DNA): TGTGCCAGCAACCTAGGGAACACTGAAGCTTTCTTT. Protein sequence: CASNLGNTEAFF.

The gene calls are TRBV6-5 and TRBJ2-1, with 8 bases aligning to TRBD2. V lost 2 bases and J lost 7; bases outside the gene matches: 7. The CDR3 extends over 15 amino acids. CDR1 and CDR2 from the germline V gene are MNHEY and SVGAGI. The CDR3 DNA reads as TGTGCCAGCAGTTACACCGCGGGAGGCGCGAATGAGCAGTTCTTC. This encodes CASSYTAGGANEQFF.

This clone came up once. The V and J genes are TRBV7-2 and TRBJ1-1; D is undetermined. V was shortened by 3 bases and J by 1 base, with 9 bases between the two germline ends. This CDR3 is 14 amino acids long. Looked up from germline, CDR1 is SGHTA and CDR2 is FQGNSA. Here the CDR3 DNA reads TGTGCCAGCAGCTTCCCAGGCGCGAACACTGAAGCTTTCTTT. It translates to CASSFPGANTEAFF. Supplemented by reference TRBV7-2 and TRBJ1-1, the full variable domain reads GAGVSQSPSNKVTEKGKDVELRCDPISGHTALYWYRQSLGQGLEFLIYFQGNSAPDKSGLPSDRFSAERTGGSVSTLTIQRTQQEDSAVYLCASSFPGANTEAFFGQGTRLTVV.

This chain joins TRBV2 and TRBJ1-5, with D possibly TRBD1 on 5 matching bases. This CDR3 contains 15 residues. Germline V gene lookup returns CDR1 SNHLY and CDR2 FYNNEI. Trimming stripped 1 base from V and 3 bases from J, with 10 bases between. CDR3 nucleotide sequence: TGTGCCAGCAGTGAAGGCAGGGCAAACAATCAGCCCCAGCATTTT. Its protein product is CASSEGRANNQPQHF.

Only one count was recorded for this clone. The rearrangement links TRBV7-2 to TRBJ1-1; no clear D. CDR1 is SGHTA and CDR2 is FQGNSA in the germline V gene. The CDR3 is 13 amino acids. V shed 2 bases and J shed 7 bases, with 11 bases lying between them. The CDR3 reads CASSLRSIGEAFF. The CDR3 DNA reads TGTGCCAGCAGCTTAAGAAGCATTGGTGAAGCTTTCTTT.

This clone was seen a handful of times. The chain carries TRBV28 and TRBJ2-5; D may be TRBD2 (6 bases). This CDR3 region has 14 residues. The germline CDR1 and CDR2 sequences are MDHEN and SYDVKM. Between the trimmed V and J ends, which lost 4 bases and 4 bases, there was a span of 13 bases. CDR3 nucleotides: TGTGCCAGCAGTTACGGGAGCCTGGGAGAGACCCAGTACTTC. It specifies CASSYGSLGETQYF.

V is TRBV6-1 and J is TRBJ2-3, with 8 positions matching TRBD2. Germline V gene data show CDR1 as MNHNS and CDR2 as SASEGT. The CDR3 covers 19 residues. V shed 4 bases and J 5 bases; nucleotides not matched to a gene: 20. The CDR3 sequence is CASSGGSASPGLVVDTQYF. Here the CDR3 DNA reads TGTGCCAGCAGTGGGGGATCAGCCTCCCCGGGACTAGTTGTAGATACGCAGTATTTT.

This clone was counted only a few times. This sequence joins TRBV29-1 and TRBJ2-7; tentative D call: TRBD1 (7 bases). V gave up 7 bases and J gave up 3 bases, with 19 bases separating them. This CDR3 is built from 14 residues. In germline, CDR1 is SQVTM, CDR2 ANQGSEA. CDR3 region: CSARGDRGIYEQYF. CDR3 DNA: TGCAGCGCCCGCGGGGACAGAGGGATCTACGAGCAGTACTTC.

V gene TRBV14 combines with J gene TRBJ1-2; D is possibly TRBD1 (5 bases). Germline V gives CDR1 SGHDN, CDR2 FVKESK. This CDR3 spans 16 amino acids. V gave up 1 base and J gave up 4 bases, with 16 bases separating them. CDR3 protein: CASSQVGDSVGYGYTF. The CDR3 region has the DNA TGTGCCAGCAGCCAAGTGGGGGACTCCGTGGGCTATGGCTACACCTTC.

The chain links TRBV5-1 to TRBJ1-1, with 7 positions matching TRBD1. V lost 0 bases and J lost 1; bases outside the gene matches: 0. Germline V gene lookup returns CDR1 SGHRS and CDR2 YFSETQ. The CDR3 runs 14 residues. CDR3 nucleotide sequence: TGCGCCAGCAGCTTGGGGACAGGGAACACTGAAGCTTTCTTT. It codes for CASSLGTGNTEAFF.

The chain combines TRBV29-1 with TRBJ2-7; TRBD2 might be the D (6 bases). The CDR3 extends over 13 amino acids. Germline CDR1 and CDR2: SQVTM and ANQGSEA. V was pared by 4 bases and J by 7 bases, with 17 bases between. Here the CDR3 reads CSVGWGGGQEQYF. The CDR3 DNA reads as TGCAGCGTTGGGTGGGGAGGAGGGCAGGAGCAGTACTTC.